The T cell receptor beta chain described here comes from a study of identical twins. General observations from the study: Carriage of fewer insertions was seen in abundant cord blood beta clonotypes, whereas memory repertoires showed none. The authors drew conclusions from cross-sectional statistical analysis rather than following the same donors. Twin pairs had excess sharing that was weaker in beta out-of-frame sequences.

From the 5' RACE reads, TCRdb called clonotypes with MiXCR, one entry per CDR3 protein. The sample yields some 97,000 distinct CDR3 sequences, 4.5% to 6.5% seen once. Germline values: CDR1 SQVTM, CDR2 ANQGSEA. The V end lost 3 bases, the J end lost 12 bases, and 12 bases lay between the germline ends. This CDR3 is built from 11 residues. This clonotype was recorded many times. Its antigen is unknown. Healthy Caucasian individuals made up all the donors. The rearrangement joins TRBV29-1 to TRBJ2-1; D is uncertain. The source material was memory T cells sorted from blood. This TCR derives from a woman aged 50 to 60 in good health. The CDR3 DNA is TGCAGCGTTGAGTCCCCTGGCGGGCAGTTCTTC. This codes for CSVESPGGQFF.